The clone carrying this TCR beta chain has more than one count but fewer than ten. Sequence at one end of the junction differs from germline and may be a read error. There are 13 residues in the CDR3. Germline lookup yields CDR1 SSHAT and CDR2 FNYEAQ (reference sequence). TCRdb analysed the 5' RACE reads with MiXCR anew, one entry per CDR3 protein. The sample yields some 37,000 distinct CDR3 sequences, approximately 20% seen once. The rearrangement uses TRBV7-7 and TRBJ1-1; no clear D. The sample taken for sequencing was naive CD4+ T cells sorted from a lymph node. The subset was: naive CD4+ T cells, CD4+CD45RA+CD25-. This clonotype was sampled from a female donor with breast cancer. CDR3 region: CASSTDRDTEAFF. CDR3 nucleotides: TGTGCTAGCAGCACCGACCGCGACACTGAAGCTTTCTTT.